One and the same sample provided the 16 T cell receptor beta chains below, sequenced in a study of cytomegalovirus exposure and HLA in healthy donors. The primer mix had 60 Vbeta and 13 Jbeta primers. Sequencing was performed with immunoSEQ multiplex PCR; in TCRdb, only in-frame clones are kept and a portion is missing. The sample holds 70,000 to 80,000 clones, about 81% seen once. Sample: PBMCs. The receptors stem from a woman in her 40s in good health and CMV-seropositive.

This clone turned up a few times. V and J are TRBV6-4 and TRBJ1-4; TRBD1 agrees at 8 bases. CDR1 is MRHNA, CDR2 SNTAGT, per germline. The CDR3 contains 15 residues. V gave up 4 bases and J gave up 5 bases; unmatched junction bases: 6. Here the CDR3 DNA reads TGTGCCAGCAGTGTAGGGACAGGCGGGAATGAAAAACTGTTTTTT. It codes for CASSVGTGGNEKLFF.

This clone was picked up a small number of times. This chain connects TRBV28 to TRBJ1-3; 7 bases line up with TRBD1. The CDR3 length is 16 residues. The germline V gene has CDR1 MDHEN and CDR2 SYDVKM. The junction had 12 bases not matched to a gene; V was cut back by 6 bases and J by 4 bases. The CDR3: CASRNPTGKLGNTIYF. CDR3 coding DNA: TGTGCCAGCAGAAATCCGACAGGGAAGTTGGGAAACACCATATATTTT.

The chain couples TRBV25-1 to TRBJ2-4; D gene uncertain. Per the germline V gene, CDR1 is MGHDK and CDR2 is SYGVNS. The CDR3 covers 14 residues. Trimming took 5 bases from V and 1 from J, leaving 9 bases between them. The CDR3 DNA is TGTGCCAGCAGTCAAGGAGTGGCCAAAAACATTCAGTACTTC. It specifies CASSQGVAKNIQYF.

The genes are TRBV6-6 and TRBJ2-3; 9 nucleotides match TRBD2. This CDR3 region has 15 residues. The junction had 4 bases not matched to a gene; V was cut back by 5 bases and J by 1 base. Germline CDR1 MNHNY, CDR2 SVGAGI (reference sequence). CDR3 DNA sequence: TGTGCCAGCAGTGGAACTAGCGGGCGCACAGATACGCAGTATTTT. This translates into CASSGTSGRTDTQYF.

The V call is TRBV19, the J call TRBJ2-2; D is undetermined. In germline, CDR1 is LNHDA, CDR2 SQIVND (reference sequence). The CDR3 has 13 amino acids. V gave up 3 bases and J gave up 3 bases, with 5 bases separating them. As DNA, the CDR3 is TGTGCCAGTAGTATCACTTACACCGGGGAGCTGTTTTTT. Encoded protein: CASSITYTGELFF. Supplemented by reference TRBV19 and TRBJ2-2, the full variable domain reads DGGITQSPKYLFRKEGQNVTLSCEQNLNHDAMYWYRQDPGQGLRLIYYSQIVNDFQKGDIAEGYSVSREKKESFPLTVTSAQKNPTAFYLCASSITYTGELFFGEGSRLTVL.

V and J are TRBV6-6 and TRBJ2-1; D perhaps matches TRBD2 (5 bases). The CDR3 is made up of 13 amino acids. Trimming took 4 bases from V and 6 from J, leaving 10 bases between them. The germline V gene has CDR1 MNHNY and CDR2 SVGAGI (reference sequence). Here the CDR3 reads CASSLRESNEQFF. The CDR3, as DNA: TGTGCCAGCAGTTTGAGGGAGAGCAATGAGCAGTTCTTC.

The rearrangement joins TRBV5-1 to TRBJ2-7; tentative D call: TRBD1 (5 bases). Trimming removed 0 bases from V and 7 bases from J, with 11 bases in between. The CDR3 contains 13 residues. Germline V gene data show CDR1 as SGHRS and CDR2 as YFSETQ. The CDR3 DNA sequence: TGCGCCAGCAGCTTGGGACAGCTTTCGGAGCAGTACTTC. Its translation is CASSLGQLSEQYF.

The J gene is TRBJ1-2, the V gene TRBV6-6; no definite D call. This CDR3 has 15 amino acids. V lost 0 bases and J lost 8, with 16 bases in between. From germline, CDR1 is MNHNY and CDR2 SVGAGI (reference sequence). This CDR3 reads CASSYSIVPRWGYTF. The CDR3 bases are TGTGCCAGCAGTTACTCGATAGTACCGCGGTGGGGCTACACCTTC.

The chain uses TRBV13 and TRBJ1-5; TRBD1 might be the D (6 bases). V lost 0 bases and J 1 base, leaving 10 bases between the germline ends. This CDR3 comprises 16 residues. Germline V gene data show CDR1 as PRHDT and CDR2 as FYEKMQ (reference sequence). CDR3 residues: CASSLGVGQSNQPQHF. In nucleotides, the CDR3 is TGTGCCAGCAGCTTAGGGGTCGGACAGAGCAATCAGCCCCAGCATTTT. The full variable domain, its missing parts supplied by reference TRBV13 and TRBJ1-5, is AAGVIQSPRHLIKEKRETATLKCYPIPRHDTVYWYQQGPGQDPQFLISFYEKMQSDKGSIPDRFSAQQFSDYHSELNMSSLELGDSALYFCASSLGVGQSNQPQHFGDGTRLSIL.

V is TRBV9 and J is TRBJ1-3; no clear D. V dropped 4 bases and J dropped 2 bases, with 13 bases sitting between them. The CDR3 covers 15 residues. The V gene's germline CDR1 is SGDLS and CDR2 YYNGEE. The CDR3 sequence: CASSPRHLAGNTIYF. The DNA for the CDR3 is TGTGCCAGCAGCCCCCGACACTTGGCTGGAAACACCATATATTTT.

The chain uses TRBV2 and TRBJ1-5; TRBD1 is a possible D gene (5 bases). Trimming took off 5 bases at V and 9 bases at J, with 14 bases between the two ends. CDR3 length: 13 amino acids. Germline V lookup: CDR1 SNHLY, CDR2 FYNNEI. The CDR3 spells CASSTQVYRPQHF. The CDR3 DNA reads as TGTGCCAGCAGTACACAGGTTTACAGGCCCCAGCATTTT.

Comment on this clone: A junction boundary mismatches the germline segment, possibly from a read error. This chain joins TRBV5-1 and TRBJ2-6; no definite D call. The germline CDR1 and CDR2 sequences are SGHRS and YFSETQ. The CDR3 extends over 17 amino acids. In DNA, the CDR3 is TGCGCCAGCAGCGAACAGAGTTCCATCTCTGGTGCCAACGTCCTGACTTTC. This codes for CASSEQSSISGANVLTF. The entire variable domain, with the rest obtained from reference TRBV5-1 and TRBJ2-6, is as follows: KAGVTQTPRYLIKTRGQQVTLSCSPISGHRSVSWYQQTPGQGLQFLFEYFSETQRNKGNFPGRFSGRQFSNSRSEMNVSTLELGDSALYLCASSEQSSISGANVLTFGAGSRLTVL.

CDR3 loop: CASSLAMGLTYEQYF. The CDR3 DNA sequence: TGCGCCAGCAGCTTGGCGATGGGGCTGACCTACGAGCAGTACTTC. The chain carries TRBV5-1 and TRBJ2-7, with a possible D match to TRBD1 (5 bases). Germline values: CDR1 SGHRS, CDR2 YFSETQ. V was trimmed by 0 bases and J by 2 bases, leaving 12 bases between them. The CDR3 is made up of 15 amino acids.

This chain links TRBV6-6 with TRBJ1-2; 9 nucleotides line up with TRBD1. Germline V gives CDR1 MNHNY, CDR2 SVGAGI (reference sequence). The CDR3 runs 15 residues. Trimming at V came to 5 bases and at J to 2 bases, leaving 6 bases not matched to a gene. CDR3 region: CASSRTGAGNYGYTF. The CDR3, as DNA: TGTGCCAGCAGTCGGACAGGGGCCGGAAACTATGGCTACACCTTC.

The chain has TRBV19 and TRBJ2-7; 7 bases map to TRBD2. After removal of 5 bases from V and 2 bases from J, the junction contained 9 bases not matched to a gene. This CDR3 comprises 15 residues. The V gene's germline CDR1 is LNHDA and CDR2 SQIVND (reference sequence). CDR3 nucleotide sequence: TGTGCCAGTAGTCTCCGAGCGGGGTTTACCTACGAGCAGTACTTC. Its protein product is CASSLRAGFTYEQYF.

Turning to this clone: The CDR3 ends on some other residue instead of the conserved phenylalanine or tryptophan, so this is likely a read error. The chain has TRBV19 and TRBJ2-7; a possible D gene is TRBD1 (5 bases). CDR1 is LNHDA, CDR2 SQIVND, per germline (reference sequence). The CDR3 covers 16 residues. V dropped 4 bases and J dropped 0 bases, with 16 bases sitting between them. CDR3: CASSRAGLSSSYEQYL. DNA of the CDR3: TGTGCCAGTAGTAGGGCAGGGCTATCAAGCTCCTACGAGCAGTACCTC.